The sequence of this T cell receptor (beta chain) was determined in a study of blood T cell repertoires in COVID-19. At the level of the study: Sites across the United States, Italy and Spain contributed samples from acute and convalescent COVID-19. T cells, B-cell-depleted T cells, or PBMCs supplied cDNA or gDNA.

This CDR3 is 17 amino acids long. CDR1 and CDR2 (germline): LGHNA, YNFKEQ. The ends lost 1 base at V and 5 bases at J; junction bases unmatched: 14. Original processing methods: Estimated nucleated cell counts came from reference gene primer amplification. The repertoire was sequenced with immunoSEQ multiplex PCR; TCRdb's copy has only in-frame clones and lacks some. V and J calls and clone size are copied from that table; D and trimming were computed from the DNA. Among under 50,000 clones listed, 65% to 90% were seen once. The TCR comes from a man aged 40-49 years with active COVID-19. The chain recombines TRBV4-2 with TRBJ2-7, with 7 bases fitting TRBD2. Sample: peripheral blood. CDR3 amino acids: CASSQGGVELAINEQYF. DNA for the CDR3: TGTGCCAGCAGCCAAGGGGGTGTAGAACTAGCGATCAACGAGCAGTACTTC.